This T cell receptor (beta chain) was sequenced during a study of blood T cell repertoires in COVID-19. In the study overall: Sources were T cells, B-cell-depleted T cells, or PBMCs; the material itself was cDNA or gDNA.

Original data processing: Quantification of nucleated cells was approximated via reference gene primer amplification. Generated by immunoSEQ multiplex PCR, the TCRdb table keeps only in-frame clones and is missing some. Clone size and V and J calls were adopted from that table, with D and trimming inferred from the DNA. The sample has fewer than 500,000 clones; 85% to 90% are singletons. Enrollees, roughly 18 to 89 years old, lived in approximately 25 US areas. The sample consisted of PBMCs or T cells enriched from blood (not recorded which). The receptor was isolated from a woman in her twenties or thirties with acute COVID-19.

As DNA, the CDR3 is TGTGCCAGCAGCTTTGAAGCAGGTCCGGCTATGGGCTACACCTTC. This codes for CASSFEAGPAMGYTF. The chain links TRBV13 to TRBJ1-2; D is ambiguous. Deletions cut 3 bases from V and 8 bases from J, with 19 bases between. CDR1 and CDR2 (germline): PRHDT, FYEKMQ (reference sequence). The CDR3 length is 15 residues.